This TCR beta chain was sequenced during a study of cytomegalovirus exposure and HLA in healthy donors. About the study: Earlier sequencing of some 180 million T cells yielded nearly 120 million unique TCR beta sequences. Study-wide findings and caveats: An assumption of roughly uniform sequencing depth across donors underlay the presence/absence analyses.

Healthy bone marrow donors made up the cohort. This CDR3 region has 14 residues. CDR1 and CDR2 (germline): GTSNPN, SVGIG (reference sequence). Trimming took 3 bases from V and 5 from J, leaving 11 bases between them. It was with 60 Vbeta and 13 Jbeta primers that the PCR ran. In the original workflow: There were around 77 million unique TCR beta chains by a later count, and approximately 11 million of them were shared. Produced via immunoSEQ multiplex PCR; TCRdb's table is partial and in-frame only. V and J calls plus clone size are reproduced from that table; the DNA served to infer D and trimming. The repertoire holds 95,000 to 100,000 clones, with roughly 70% as singletons. Regarding this clone: What it recognizes is unknown.

This rearrangement joins TRBV30 to TRBJ1-6; maybe TRBD1 (6 bases). Specimen: PBMCs. The sequence derives from a male donor in good health and CMV-seronegative. CDR3 protein: CAWRPRTDNSPLHF. In nucleotides, the CDR3 is TGTGCCTGGAGGCCCCGGACAGATAATTCACCCCTCCACTTT.